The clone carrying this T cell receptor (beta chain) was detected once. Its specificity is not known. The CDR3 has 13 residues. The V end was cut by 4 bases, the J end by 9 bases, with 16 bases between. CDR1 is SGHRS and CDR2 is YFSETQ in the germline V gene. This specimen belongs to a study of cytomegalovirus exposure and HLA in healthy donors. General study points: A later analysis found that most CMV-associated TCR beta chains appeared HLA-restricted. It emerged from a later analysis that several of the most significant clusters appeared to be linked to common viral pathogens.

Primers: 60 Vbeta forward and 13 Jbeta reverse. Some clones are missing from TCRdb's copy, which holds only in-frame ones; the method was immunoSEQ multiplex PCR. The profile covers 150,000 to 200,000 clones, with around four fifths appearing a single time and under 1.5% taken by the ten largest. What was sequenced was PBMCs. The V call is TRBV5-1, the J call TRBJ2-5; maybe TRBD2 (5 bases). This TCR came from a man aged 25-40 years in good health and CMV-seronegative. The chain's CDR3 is CASSLGQPEAQYF. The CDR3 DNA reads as TGCGCCAGCAGCCTGGGCCAACCGGAGGCCCAGTACTTC.